This T cell receptor (beta chain) was identified during a study of T cell responses to AZD1222 COVID-19 vaccine. Assay: immunoSEQ multiplex PCR; the TCRdb copy retains only in-frame clones and omits some. Of roughly 140,000 clones listed, 88% were seen once; the top ten hold 3% to 4%. The clonotype was recovered from an adult in good health. The sequenced sample was peripheral blood, obtained on day 0 of MenACWY control vaccination.

In nucleotides, the CDR3 is TGTGCCAGCGGGGATTCACCCCTCCACTTT. Translated: CASGDSPLHF. The V gene is TRBV28, the J gene TRBJ1-6; D uncertain. Germline V gene sequence: CDR1 MDHEN, CDR2 SYDVKM. The CDR3 has 10 residues. The V gene lost 8 bases and the J gene lost 8 bases, with 4 bases spanning the gap. The full variable domain, its missing parts supplied by reference TRBV28 and TRBJ1-6, is DVKVTQSSRYLVKRTGEKVFLECVQDMDHENMFWYRQDPGLGLRLIYFSYDVKMKEKGDIPEGYSVSREKKERFSLILESASTNQTSMYLCASGDSPLHFGNGTRLTVT.